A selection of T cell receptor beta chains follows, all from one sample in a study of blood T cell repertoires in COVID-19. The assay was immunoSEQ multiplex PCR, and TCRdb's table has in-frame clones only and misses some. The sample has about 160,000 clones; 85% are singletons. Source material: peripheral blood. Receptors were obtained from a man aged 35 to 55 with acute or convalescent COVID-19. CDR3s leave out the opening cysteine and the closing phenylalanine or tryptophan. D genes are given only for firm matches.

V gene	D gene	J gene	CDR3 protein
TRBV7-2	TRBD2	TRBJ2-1	ASSLVGPGGTRHEQF
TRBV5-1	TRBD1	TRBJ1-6	ASRGDSQSPLH
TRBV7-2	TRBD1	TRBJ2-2	ASSPGQGRTGELF
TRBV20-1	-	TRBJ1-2	SARVAGYT
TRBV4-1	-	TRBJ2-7	ASSSQSYEQY
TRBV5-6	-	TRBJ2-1	ASNRRSSSYNEQF
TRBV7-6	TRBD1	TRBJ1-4	ASSLKNRGDEKLF
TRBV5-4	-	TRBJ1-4	ASSLTAGPNEKLF
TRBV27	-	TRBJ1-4	ASSSGEVEKLF
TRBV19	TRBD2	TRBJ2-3	ASSTFNLAGGRETQY
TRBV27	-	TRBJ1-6	ASSFWADYNSPLH
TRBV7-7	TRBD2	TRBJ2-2	ASSPRLAGNTGELF
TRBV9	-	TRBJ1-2	ASSVGQGPYGYT
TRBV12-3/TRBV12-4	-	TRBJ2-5	ASSRGETQY
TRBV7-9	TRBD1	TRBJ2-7	ASSSYSGQTLGEQY
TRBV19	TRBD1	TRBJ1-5	ASNGQGVNQPQH
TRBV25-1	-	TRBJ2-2	ASSVQGGPGELF
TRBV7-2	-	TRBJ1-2	ASSLGGFSGLGYGYT
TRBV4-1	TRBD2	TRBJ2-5	ASSQDLSSGGETQY
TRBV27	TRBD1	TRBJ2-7	ASSASGTGAYEQY
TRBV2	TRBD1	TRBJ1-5	ASRGQDYSNQPQH
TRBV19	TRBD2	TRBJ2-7	ASSEIAGGTYEQY
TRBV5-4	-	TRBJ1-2	ASSLGGSYGYT
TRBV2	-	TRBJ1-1	ASSERGFGTEAF
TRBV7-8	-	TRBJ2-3	ANLESDTDTQY
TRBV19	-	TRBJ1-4	ASSIWTQGNEKLF
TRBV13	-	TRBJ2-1	ASSWTGRGYNEQF
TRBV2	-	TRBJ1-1	ASRVDYASDTEAF
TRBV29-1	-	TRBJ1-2	SVEESGENYGYT
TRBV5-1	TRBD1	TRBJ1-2	ASRQGSIYGYT
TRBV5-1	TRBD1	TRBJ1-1	ASSWTDRDYTEAF
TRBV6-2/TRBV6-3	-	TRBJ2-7	ASRPTGLSSYEQY
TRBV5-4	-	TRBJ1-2	ASSLPRGTNYGYT
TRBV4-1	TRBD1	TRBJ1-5	ASSPLLSQGGQPQH
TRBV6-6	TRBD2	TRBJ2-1	ASRLAGENSYNEQF
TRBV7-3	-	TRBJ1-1	ASSWGQNTEAF
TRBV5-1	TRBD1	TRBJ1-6	ASRRTGDEGSPLH
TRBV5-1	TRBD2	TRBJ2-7	ASSLRLAGAYYEQY
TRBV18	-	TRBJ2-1	ASSRREGINEQF
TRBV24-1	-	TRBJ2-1	ATSDSGRGSSYNEQF
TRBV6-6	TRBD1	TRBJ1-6	AIRQGGSPLH
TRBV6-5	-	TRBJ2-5	ASAVGGGETQY
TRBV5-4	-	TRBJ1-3	ASSSTQGMGGNTIY
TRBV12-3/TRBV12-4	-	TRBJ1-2	ASSLGVNYGYT
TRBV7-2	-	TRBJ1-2	ASSTPGGLYYGYT
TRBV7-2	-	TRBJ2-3	ASARGGTDTQY
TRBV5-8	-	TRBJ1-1	ASSWEGHGNTEAF
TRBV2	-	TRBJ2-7	ASRLTYEQY
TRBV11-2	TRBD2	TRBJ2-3	ASSLDSGDTDTQY
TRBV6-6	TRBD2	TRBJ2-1	ASKTSNDNEQF
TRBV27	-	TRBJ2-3	ASSLFAGSDTQY
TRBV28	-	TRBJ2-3	ASSPRQRLGADTQY
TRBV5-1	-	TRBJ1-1	ASSLDSGAF
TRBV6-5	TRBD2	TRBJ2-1	ASSRGGTYNEQF
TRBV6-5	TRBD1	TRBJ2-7	ASSPQGTYEQY
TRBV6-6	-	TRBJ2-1	ASSYVGGRIHEQF
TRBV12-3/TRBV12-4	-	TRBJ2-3	ASGARTDTQY
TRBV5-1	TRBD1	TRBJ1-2	ASSTDGGQGSIYGYT
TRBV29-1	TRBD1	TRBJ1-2	SVRQGSNYGYT